This entry concerns a single TCR beta chain. It lacks a known antigen. No quality values exist for individual bases; no much larger clone is one base distant. The library was built by means of RT-PCR. Sequencing instrument: Illumina HiSeq 2500. TCRdb itself trimmed the public reads at Q25 with fastp, ran MiXCR and retained productive beta chains. Every entry covers one CDR3 protein and lists the most common genes and DNA from its rows. For this sample there are about 540,000 distinct CDR3 sequences; approximately 20% appear just once. The ten top clones hold approximately 3% of the sample. The cysteine opens and the phenylalanine closes a CDR3 of 13 amino acids. Kept here is only the CDR3 DNA, which spans 39 bases and is read in frame from base 1. The germline V gene (reference sequence) provides CDR1 DFQATT and CDR2 SNEGSKA. The junction carries 10 bases between V and J, which are trimmed by 6 bases and 1 base respectively.

These data originate in a study of response to subunit inactivated influenza vaccine (dated by TCRdb to between 2018 and 2020). In terms of the full investigation: Deep quantitative T cell receptor repertoire profiling was used in the study to track responses to a trivalent subunit inactivated influenza vaccine.

Overall study outcomes, separate from this receptor: The authors proposed that each seasonal influenza vaccination may bring in only a limited number of new T cells.

The same data also contributed to another study, on T cells expressing NK-cell markers. The second paper states: TCR beta cDNA libraries were made by 5'RACE template switching that added a universal primer site and unique molecular identifiers. Three sorted T-cell subsets (CD3+CD56+NKG2C+, CD3+CD56+NKG2C- and CD3+CD56-NKG2C+) from fewer than 10 donors had their TCR beta-chain repertoires profiled. Most of the eight sequenced donors were HCMV-seropositive and one was HCMV-seronegative. In several experiments an anti-gammadeltaTCR antibody was added to restrict sorting to alphabetaTCR-expressing T cells. In roughly 6 donors, the dominant CD3+CD56+NKG2C+ clonotypes ranked among the top 10 CD8+ clonotypes, making up about 1.0-8% of CD8+ T cells. Those dominant clonotypes were again the most abundant among CD3+CD56-NKG2C+ cells in a handful of donors, at about 25-65%. It remained unclear whether the expanded NKG2C-expressing T cell clones were specific for HCMV antigens. Randomly selected healthy volunteers, three men and five women, were used as the eight sequenced donors. HCMV-specific IgG was detected in serum with a commercial ELISA kit to determine HCMV serostatus. Ficoll density gradient centrifugation was used to isolate peripheral blood mononuclear cells from blood. Magnetic immunoseparation with Miltenyi isolation kits was used to isolate CD4+ and CD8+ T cells from PBMC. cDNA synthesis was primed from the TCR beta constant segment, followed by two successive PCR amplification steps. The libraries were sequenced on Illumina HiSeq 2000/2500, MiSeq or NextSeq, producing 2 x 150 bp reads. MIGEC handled demultiplexing of the reads and grouping by UMI, while MiTCR was used to assemble and quantify clonotypes. Only TCR cDNA sequences supported by at least two reads were kept to exclude erroneous sequences. The tcR package was used for downstream repertoire analysis, and clonotypes were matched between fractions using CDR3 nucleotide sequence together with V segment. VDJmatch was used to annotate antigen specificity against VDJdb, with one amino acid substitution in CDR3 permitted.

The V gene is TRBV20-1 and the J gene is TRBJ2-1; the D gene cannot be resolved reliably. The origin of this receptor is a man between 50 and 59 years old who received an inactivated influenza vaccine. Donor details come from another sample of the same person, matched by shared clones. This specimen was CD4+ T cells sorted from PBMCs, taken about 11 days after vaccination. The sequence in DNA is TGCAGTGCGGGGAAGGGTTCCTACAATGAGCAGTTCTTC. It translates to CSAGKGSYNEQFF.